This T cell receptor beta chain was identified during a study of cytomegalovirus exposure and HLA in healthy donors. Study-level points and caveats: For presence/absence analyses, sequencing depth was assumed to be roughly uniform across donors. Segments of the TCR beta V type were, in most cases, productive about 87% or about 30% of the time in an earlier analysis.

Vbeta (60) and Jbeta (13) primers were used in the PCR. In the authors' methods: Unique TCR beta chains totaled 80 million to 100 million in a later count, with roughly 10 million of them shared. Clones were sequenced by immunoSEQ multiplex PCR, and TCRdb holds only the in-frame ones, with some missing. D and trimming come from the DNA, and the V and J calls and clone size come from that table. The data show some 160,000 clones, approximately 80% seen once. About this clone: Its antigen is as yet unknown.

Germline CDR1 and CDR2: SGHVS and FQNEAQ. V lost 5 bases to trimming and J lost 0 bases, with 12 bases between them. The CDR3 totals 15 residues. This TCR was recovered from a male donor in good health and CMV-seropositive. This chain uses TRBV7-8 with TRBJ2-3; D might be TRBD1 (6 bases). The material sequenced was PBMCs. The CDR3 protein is CASSTRQASTDTQYF. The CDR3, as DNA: TGTGCCAGCAGCACCCGACAGGCGAGCACAGATACGCAGTATTTT.